This passage covers 7 T cell receptor beta chains from one sample sequenced in a study of cytomegalovirus exposure and HLA in healthy donors. The PCR used 60 Vbeta and 13 Jbeta primers. Using immunoSEQ multiplex PCR, the repertoire was profiled, and TCRdb retains in-frame clones only, with some absent. Of under 200,000 clones in the sample, about 80% are singletons; the top ten hold more than 2%. Material: PBMCs. All receptors derive from a man aged 60-69 years in good health and CMV-seronegative.

CDR3 loop: CASSLRSGGTYEQYF. The CDR3 bases are TGCGCCAGCAGCTTGAGAAGCGGGGGAACCTACGAGCAGTACTTC. V and J are TRBV5-1 and TRBJ2-7; 8 nucleotides agree with TRBD2. After removal of 1 base from V and 2 bases from J, the junction contained 5 bases not matched to a gene. Germline V gene sequence: CDR1 SGHRS, CDR2 YFSETQ. This CDR3 contains 15 residues.

This clone was detected a few times. This sequence joins TRBV5-1 and TRBJ1-2; 10 nucleotides agree with TRBD1. The ends lost 4 bases at V and 2 bases at J; junction bases unmatched: 14. Looked up from germline, CDR1 is SGHRS and CDR2 is YFSETQ. The CDR3 sequence is 18 residues long. CDR3 loop: CASSGGTGDGIRNYGYTF. The DNA of the CDR3 is TGCGCCAGCAGCGGAGGGACAGGGGATGGGATTCGCAACTATGGCTACACCTTC.

This clone was picked up a small number of times. The rearrangement joins TRBV7-9 to TRBJ1-3, with D possibly being TRBD1 (6 bases). CDR1 and CDR2 (germline): SEHNR, FQNEAQ (reference sequence). The CDR3 is made up of 16 amino acids. Trimming stripped 5 bases from V and 0 bases from J, with 14 bases between. CDR3 sequence (DNA): TGTGCCAGCAGCCTCGGAGACAGGCCCTCTGGAAACACCATATATTTT. It translates to CASSLGDRPSGNTIYF.

CDR3 protein: CAISANPSSYNSPLHF. In DNA form, the CDR3 reads TGTGCCATCAGTGCTAATCCGAGCTCCTATAATTCACCCCTCCACTTT. The genes are TRBV10-3 and TRBJ1-6; D remains ambiguous. With 4 bases removed from V and 0 bases from J, the gap between germline ends came to 10 bases. CDR1 and CDR2 (germline): ENHRY, SYGVKD. The CDR3 contains 16 residues.

The rearrangement uses TRBV5-1 and TRBJ1-2, with D possibly being TRBD1 (6 bases). Trimming shortened V by 4 bases and J by 1 base, and 14 bases separated the two germline ends. Germline V CDR1 and CDR2: SGHRS, YFSETQ. This CDR3 has 15 amino acids. The CDR3 here is CASSPRDTLNYGYTF. The CDR3, as DNA: TGCGCCAGCAGCCCACGGGACACGCTTAACTATGGCTACACCTTC.

This clone turned up a few times. This chain uses TRBV18 with TRBJ2-5; a weak D match, TRBD1 (5 bases). Deletions cut 3 bases from V and 5 bases from J, with 10 bases between. Germline CDR1 and CDR2: KGHSH and LQKENI. This CDR3 spans 13 amino acids. The CDR3, as DNA: TGTGCCAGCTCACCGTCGCAGGGCGAGACCCAGTACTTC. This sequence encodes CASSPSQGETQYF.

The chain links TRBV7-8 to TRBJ2-7; TRBD1 agrees at 8 bases. V shed 5 bases, J shed 1 base, and the junction held 4 bases outside the gene matches. This CDR3 has 14 amino acids. Looked up from germline, CDR1 is SGHVS and CDR2 is FQNEAQ. CDR3 sequence: CASSHGQGSYEQYF. In nucleotides, the CDR3 is TGTGCCAGCAGCCACGGACAGGGTTCCTACGAGCAGTACTTC.